This TCR beta chain was sequenced during a study of blood T cell repertoires in COVID-19. Overall study context: The United States, Italy and Spain provided the acute and convalescent COVID-19 samples.

Trimming left V 1 base short and J 1 base short, with 11 bases between. Germline CDR1 reads GTSNPN; CDR2 reads SVGIG (reference sequence). This CDR3 comprises 15 residues. Only in-frame clones appear in the TCRdb table, and some are missing; sequencing was by immunoSEQ multiplex PCR. The sample includes 400,000 to 550,000 clones, nearly 90% of them seen just once. Residents of approximately 25 US areas, aged roughly 18 to 89 years, made up the participants. The receptor comes from a woman between 18 and 29 years old with acute COVID-19. The sequencing sample was made of PBMCs or T cells enriched from blood (not recorded which). The rearrangement links TRBV30 to TRBJ2-1; perhaps TRBD2 as D (6 bases). The DNA of the CDR3 is TGTGCCTGGAGTGGGCTAGCGATTTCCTACAATGAGCAGTTCTTC. This encodes CAWSGLAISYNEQFF.